This entry lists 25 T cell receptor beta chains sequenced from one sample in a study of OX40 agonist ivuxolimab in advanced cancers. TCRdb keeps only in-frame clones here, not all; method: immunoSEQ multiplex PCR. The table shows 65,000 to 80,000 clones, with about 89% occurring only once. The material was CD4+ or CD8+ T cells sorted from blood, obtained in a trial of the OX40 agonist ivuxolimab. The origin of the receptors is an adult with an advanced solid tumor such as melanoma, head and neck, liver or kidney cancer.

This clone was recorded a few times. This chain connects TRBV4-1 to TRBJ1-2, with 8 nucleotides matching TRBD1. Germline loops: CDR1 MGHRA, CDR2 YSYEKL. CDR3 length: 16 residues. The junction had 12 bases not matched to a gene; V was cut back by 3 bases and J by 6 bases. In DNA form, the CDR3 reads TGCGCCAGCAGCCAGACGGGACAGGTTCAAAGGGATGGCTACACCTTC. As protein: CASSQTGQVQRDGYTF.

There are a few counts of this clone. J is TRBJ2-5 and V is TRBV7-3, with unresolved D. The CDR3 contains 15 residues. CDR1 is SGHTA, CDR2 FQGTGA, per germline. With 1 base removed from V and 5 bases from J, the gap between germline ends came to 14 bases. CDR3 sequence: CASSLNGQTSETQYF. CDR3 nucleotides: TGTGCCAGCAGCTTAAATGGGCAGACGTCCGAGACCCAGTACTTC.

This clone was detected once. The J gene is TRBJ1-6, the V gene TRBV9; TRBD1 matches 10 bases. J lost 8 bases, V lost 2 bases, and 1 base had no gene match. This CDR3 has 14 amino acids. Germline values: CDR1 SGDLS, CDR2 YYNGEE. DNA of the CDR3: TGTGCCAGCAGCGTCGGGACAGGGGATTCACCCCTCCACTTT. It encodes CASSVGTGDSPLHF.

This sequence joins TRBV28 and TRBJ2-2; 14 bases align to TRBD2. The V segment lost 5 bases and the J segment 0 bases; nucleotides outside the gene matches: 14. Germline V gene sequence: CDR1 MDHEN, CDR2 SYDVKM. The CDR3 is 21 amino acids. The CDR3 nucleotides are TGTGCCAGCAGTCATACCCAGGGACTAGCGGGGGCCCATTCGAACACCGGGGAGCTGTTTTTT. Translated: CASSHTQGLAGAHSNTGELFF.

This chain links TRBV4-3 with TRBJ2-7; 9 nucleotides line up with TRBD2. Germline assignment: CDR1 LGHNA and CDR2 YSLEER. This CDR3 spans 14 amino acids. With V trimmed by 4 bases and J by 4 bases, 5 bases remained unmatched. The CDR3 spells CASSPGLARYEQYF. The CDR3 nucleotides read TGCGCCAGCAGCCCGGGACTAGCTCGGTACGAGCAGTACTTC.

The chain has TRBV11-2 and TRBJ2-3, with D possibly matching TRBD1 (6 bases). Germline V gives CDR1 SGHAT, CDR2 FQNNGV. Trimming stripped 5 bases from V and 1 base from J, with 16 bases between. CDR3 length: 16 residues. In DNA form, the CDR3 reads TGTGCCAGCAGCATTACAGGGTTCGTAGGCACAGATACGCAGTATTTT. Its translation: CASSITGFVGTDTQYF.

The chain couples TRBV28 to TRBJ2-5; TRBD1 might be the D (6 bases). Germline V CDR1 and CDR2: MDHEN, SYDVKM. The CDR3 spans 13 residues. V lost 5 bases and J lost 1, with 8 bases in between. The CDR3, as DNA: TGTGCCAGCAGTCGGGACACCCAAGAGACCCAGTACTTC. Translating it yields CASSRDTQETQYF.

The V call is TRBV6-5, the J call TRBJ1-1; D gene unclear. Trimming removed 5 bases at V and 4 bases at J, with 14 bases between. The CDR3 spans 14 residues. Germline CDR1 reads MNHEY; CDR2 reads SVGAGI. CDR3 sequence reads: CASSDWGMGTEAFF. For the CDR3, the DNA is TGTGCCAGCAGTGATTGGGGTATGGGCACTGAAGCTTTCTTT.

This clone showed up just a few times. The chain uses TRBV4-3 and TRBJ2-3; 9 bases are a match to TRBD1. The CDR3 spans 18 residues. The V gene end was trimmed by 4 bases and the J gene end by 0 bases; junction bases not matched to a gene: 11. The V gene's germline CDR1 is LGHNA and CDR2 YSLEER. The DNA for the CDR3 is TGCGCCAGCAGCCTCCAATTGCCCGGGACAGGGAGCACAGATACGCAGTATTTT. This sequence encodes CASSLQLPGTGSTDTQYF.

The rearrangement uses TRBV7-8 and TRBJ2-7, with D perhaps given as TRBD1 or TRBD2 (5 bases each). The CDR3 totals 13 residues. V lost 5 bases and J lost 7, with 15 bases in between. Germline V gene lookup returns CDR1 SGHVS and CDR2 FQNEAQ. The CDR3 DNA is TGTGCCAGCAGCCCGGGGACGGTACAAGAGCAGTACTTC. Translating it yields CASSPGTVQEQYF.

The CDR3 spells CASSFTSPSAEQYF. The CDR3 nucleotides read TGTGCCAGCAGCTTTACTAGCCCCTCGGCCGAGCAGTACTTC. V gene TRBV7-2 combines with J gene TRBJ2-7; tentatively, D is TRBD2 (6 bases). The germline V and J ends were trimmed by 3 bases and 6 bases, with 15 bases remaining between them. The CDR3 covers 14 residues. Per germline, CDR1 SGHTA and CDR2 FQGNSA.

The chain combines TRBV30 with TRBJ2-1; D gene uncertain. Germline loops: CDR1 GTSNPN, CDR2 SVGIG (reference sequence). Deletions cut 2 bases from V and 8 bases from J, with 13 bases between. The CDR3 spans 13 residues. In DNA, the CDR3 is TGTGCCTGGAGTAGAGTAAGGTCGGATGAGCAGTTCTTC. Translating it yields CAWSRVRSDEQFF.

The chain combines TRBV7-9 with TRBJ2-5; 10 nucleotides align to TRBD1. The V and J ends lost 6 bases and 7 bases, in that order; junction bases with no gene match: 11. The germline V gene has CDR1 SEHNR and CDR2 FQNEAQ (reference sequence). The CDR3 has 15 residues. CDR3 DNA sequence: TGTGCCAGCAGGTCCGGGACAGGGGTCGAAGGGACCCAGTACTTC. Protein: CASRSGTGVEGTQYF.

The V and J genes are TRBV5-8 and TRBJ1-1, with 8 bases lining up with TRBD1. The CDR3 spans 16 residues. V was clipped by 4 bases and J by 10 bases; unmatched bases: 18. Per germline, CDR1 SGHTS and CDR2 YDEGEE. The CDR3 here is CASSLKILGTGGRAFF. CDR3 nucleotide sequence: TGTGCCAGCAGCCTCAAAATTCTGGGAACAGGGGGTCGAGCTTTCTTT.

This chain connects TRBV18 to TRBJ2-5, with D perhaps matching TRBD1 or TRBD2 (5 bases each). This CDR3 region has 14 residues. V was clipped by 0 bases and J by 7 bases, with 12 bases between them. Germline loops: CDR1 KGHSH, CDR2 LQKENI. CDR3 sequence reads: CASSPPAGSGTQYF. DNA of the CDR3: TGTGCCAGCTCACCACCAGCAGGGAGTGGGACCCAGTACTTC. The complete variable domain, with remaining parts taken from reference TRBV18 and TRBJ2-5, reads NAGVMQNPRHLVRRRGQEARLRCSPMKGHSHVYWYRQLPEEGLKFMVYLQKENIIDESGMPKERFSAEFPKEGPSILRIQQVVRGDSAAYFCASSPPAGSGTQYFGPGTRLLVL.

The genes are TRBV28 and TRBJ1-2; D gene unclear. V lost 5 bases to trimming and J lost 10 bases, with 11 bases between them. CDR1 and CDR2 (germline): MDHEN, SYDVKM. This CDR3 contains 11 residues. In DNA form, the CDR3 reads TGTGCCAGCAGTGTGTCAGAGATCTACACCTTC. Translated, it gives CASSVSEIYTF.

The chain uses TRBV7-2 and TRBJ2-5, with D possibly matching TRBD1 (5 bases). Germline loops: CDR1 SGHTA, CDR2 FQGNSA. V was pared by 3 bases and J by 2 bases, with 7 bases between. CDR3 size: 13 residues. This CDR3 is CASSFTGQETQYF. CDR3 DNA sequence: TGTGCCAGCAGCTTTACAGGTCAAGAGACCCAGTACTTC. The full variable domain, its missing parts supplied by reference TRBV7-2 and TRBJ2-5, is GAGVSQSPSNKVTEKGKDVELRCDPISGHTALYWYRQSLGQGLEFLIYFQGNSAPDKSGLPSDRFSAERTGGSVSTLTIQRTQQEDSAVYLCASSFTGQETQYFGPGTRLLVL.

To note about this clone: The germline gene is not matched at one end of the junction; a read error may be the cause. The chain employs TRBV28 and TRBJ2-5; D not resolved. Germline V gene sequence: CDR1 MDHEN, CDR2 SYDVKM. CDR3 length equals 11 residues. The CDR3 DNA reads TGTGCCAGCAGTTCTCAAGTGACCCAGTACTTC. Translated: CASSSQVTQYF.

This clone was seen only once. The V gene is TRBV11-2, the J gene TRBJ2-1; D unresolved. V was shortened by 0 bases and J by 10 bases, with 10 bases between the two germline ends. This CDR3 is 13 amino acids long. The germline V gene has CDR1 SGHAT and CDR2 FQNNGV. The CDR3 reads CASSLERVGEQFF. CDR3 bases: TGTGCCAGCAGCTTAGAAAGGGTCGGCGAGCAGTTCTTC.

The chain couples TRBV6-1 to TRBJ2-1, with no clear D. This CDR3 has 15 amino acids. CDR1 MNHNS and CDR2 SASEGT come from the germline V gene. V shed 6 bases and J shed 0 bases, with 12 bases lying between them. The CDR3 spells CASSPRPLSYNEQFF. The DNA for the CDR3 is TGTGCCAGCAGCCCGCGGCCCCTCTCCTACAATGAGCAGTTCTTC.

The CDR3 reads CAWSVSDPREKLFF. CDR3 DNA sequence: TGTGCCTGGAGCGTTTCGGACCCGAGGGAAAAACTGTTTTTT. V and J are TRBV30 and TRBJ1-4, with D unclear. Trimming left V 3 bases short and J 8 bases short, with 16 bases between. CDR1 and CDR2 (germline): GTSNPN, SVGIG (reference sequence). This CDR3 is built from 14 residues. Based on the CDR3 plus reference TRBV30 and TRBJ1-4, the full variable domain is SQTIHQWPATLVQPVGSPLSLECTVEGTSNPNLYWYRQAAGRGLQLLFYSVGIGQISSEVPQNLSASRPQDRQFILSSKKLLLSDSGFYLCAWSVSDPREKLFFGSGTQLSVL.

The chain has TRBV5-6 and TRBJ2-1; weak D call: TRBD1 (6 bases). Germline-derived CDR1 and CDR2 are SGHDT and YYEEEE. Trimming shortened V by 4 bases and J by 4 bases, and 18 bases separated the two germline ends. This CDR3 comprises 16 residues. The CDR3 spells CASSRQEGGWYNEQFF. The CDR3 nucleotides are TGTGCCAGCAGCCGACAAGAAGGGGGTTGGTACAATGAGCAGTTCTTC.

The DNA of the CDR3 is TGTGCCAGCAGCTTACCGAATTCACCCCTCCACTTT. Translation gives CASSLPNSPLHF. The V gene is TRBV7-2, the J gene TRBJ1-6; no definite D call. Germline V CDR1 and CDR2: SGHTA, FQGNSA. The CDR3 has 12 residues. Trimming stripped 2 bases from V and 7 bases from J, with 3 bases between.

V gene TRBV27 combines with J gene TRBJ2-1; TRBD2 aligns across 7 bases. Germline V gives CDR1 MNHEY, CDR2 SMNVEV (reference sequence). This CDR3 contains 15 residues. Unmatched junction bases numbered 17, after V lost 10 bases and J lost 8 bases. The CDR3 DNA sequence: TGTGCCACCCAACCCCTGGCAGGGAGGGTTTATGAGCAGTTCTTC. This sequence encodes CATQPLAGRVYEQFF.

J is TRBJ2-1 and V is TRBV27, with 11 nucleotides matching TRBD2. V lost 4 bases to trimming and J lost 4 bases; unmatched junction nucleotides: 6. Germline lookup yields CDR1 MNHEY and CDR2 SMNVEV (reference sequence). This CDR3 region has 16 residues. CDR3: CASSSNSGRVYNEQFF. The CDR3, as DNA: TGTGCCAGCAGTTCCAATAGCGGGAGGGTATACAATGAGCAGTTCTTC.